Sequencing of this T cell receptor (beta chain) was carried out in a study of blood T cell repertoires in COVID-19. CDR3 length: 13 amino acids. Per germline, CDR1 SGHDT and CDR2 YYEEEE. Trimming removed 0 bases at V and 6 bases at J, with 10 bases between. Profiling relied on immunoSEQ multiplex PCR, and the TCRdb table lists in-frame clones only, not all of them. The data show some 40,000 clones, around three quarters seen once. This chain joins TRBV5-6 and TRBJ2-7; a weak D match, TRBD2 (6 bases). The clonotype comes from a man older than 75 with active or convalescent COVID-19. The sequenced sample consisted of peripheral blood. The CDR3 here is CASSLVQGGEQYF. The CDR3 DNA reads TGTGCCAGCAGCTTGGTTCAGGGAGGCGAGCAGTACTTC.